The following is a TCR beta chain sequence with its context. Its specificity is not known. TCRbeta library preparation incorporated unique molecular identifiers. TCRdb re-called the PCR reads through MiXCR, storing one row per CDR3 protein. This repertoire shows a few hundred thousand distinct CDR3 sequences, around two fifths found once; its top ten account for about 30%. The data were obtained in a study of T-cell reconstitution after alpha-beta-depleted transplantation in children. Findings and limits, study-wide: Several hundred expanded graft clones reportedly were the source of alpha-beta T cells about two months after transplant. Once a year had passed after transplant, T-cell counts and diversity came mostly from newly produced T cells.

The ends lost 0 bases at V and 7 bases at J; junction bases unmatched: 14. CDR1 and CDR2 (germline): DFQATT, SNEGSKA (reference sequence). The CDR3 is 17 amino acids. This sample comprised PBMCs, obtained before TCRalphabeta/CD19-depleted stem cell transplant. The V and J genes are TRBV20-1 and TRBJ1-5, with 8 bases fitting TRBD1. This TCR derives from a girl aged 2 to 10 with aplastic anemia, due to receive a stem cell transplant. CDR3 nucleotide sequence: TGCAGTGCTAGAGAGCGGACAGGGCGCCTCTCTGACCAGCCCCAGCATTTT. It is translated as CSARERTGRLSDQPQHF.